The rows below give T cell receptor beta chains drawn from one sample of a study of blood T cell repertoires in COVID-19. Sequenced by immunoSEQ multiplex PCR; TCRdb stores in-frame clones only, minus some. This sample has approximately 260,000 clones, with approximately 79% found just once. Material: PBMCs or T cells enriched from blood (not recorded which). The receptors were gathered from a young man with acute COVID-19. Both conserved end residues are part of each CDR3. The D gene is left open where the match is weak. Clone size, where shown, is once, few, many, or a class for clones that have expanded.

d_call | j_call | v_call | clone_size | cdr3_aa | cdr3_nt
TRBD2 | TRBJ2-5 | TRBV5-4 | NA | CASSLPGLASETQYF | TGTGCCAGCAGTCTGCCGGGACTAGCATCCGAGACCCAGTACTTC
NA | TRBJ2-3 | TRBV10-2 | few | CASSELETRTQYF | TGCGCCAGCAGTGAGCTGGAGACTCGTACGCAGTATTTT
TRBD2 | TRBJ2-3 | TRBV5-1 | NA | CASSPGLASTDTQYF | TGCGCCAGCAGCCCAGGACTAGCGAGCACAGATACGCAGTATTTT
TRBD1 | TRBJ1-5 | TRBV5-6 | NA | CASSLDRGSPNQPQHF | TGTGCCAGCAGCTTGGACAGGGGCTCTCCGAATCAGCCCCAGCATTTT
TRBD1 | TRBJ1-5 | TRBV18 | NA | CASSPTGFNQPQHF | TGTGCCAGCTCACCGACAGGGTTCAATCAGCCCCAGCATTTT
TRBD1 | TRBJ1-1 | TRBV6-5 | NA | CASSATGMNTEAFF | TGTGCCAGCAGCGCGACAGGGATGAACACTGAAGCTTTCTTT
NA | TRBJ1-1 | TRBV3-1/TRBV3-2 | NA | CASSRYSNTEAFF | TGTGCCAGCAGCCGGTACAGTAACACTGAAGCTTTCTTT
NA | TRBJ1-2 | TRBV25-1 | NA | CASSAGKMENGYTF | TGTGCCAGCAGTGCGGGGAAGATGGAAAATGGCTACACCTTC
TRBD1 | TRBJ1-5 | TRBV7-2 | NA | CASSVTGPAQPQHF | TGTGCCAGCAGCGTGACAGGGCCGGCCCAGCCCCAGCATTTT
NA | TRBJ1-2 | TRBV12-5 | NA | CASGLVVYGYTF | TGTGCTAGTGGTTTGGTCGTCTATGGCTACACCTTC
NA | TRBJ2-1 | TRBV29-1 | NA | CSGDTSRDYNEQFF | TGCAGCGGTGACACTAGCCGGGACTACAATGAGCAGTTCTTC
NA | TRBJ2-2 | TRBV30 | NA | CAWTYTGELFF | TGTGCCTGGACGTACACCGGGGAGCTGTTTTTT
TRBD2 | TRBJ2-4 | TRBV5-1 | NA | CASSEGLAGAFGKNIQYF | TGTGCCAGCAGCGAGGGACTAGCGGGAGCGTTTGGCAAAAACATTCAGTACTTC
NA | TRBJ1-2 | TRBV3-1/TRBV3-2 | NA | CASSQEYNYGYTF | TGTGCCAGCAGCCAAGAGTATAACTATGGCTACACCTTC
TRBD2 | TRBJ2-1 | TRBV7-3 | NA | CASSPGTSGNEQFF | TGTGCCAGCAGCCCCGGGACTAGCGGCAATGAGCAGTTCTTC
NA | TRBJ2-2 | TRBV27 | NA | CASSLNRAGTGELFF | TGTGCCAGCAGTTTAAACAGGGCCGGCACCGGGGAGCTGTTTTTT
NA | TRBJ1-6 | TRBV6-5 | few | CASRPGSSYNSPLHF | TGTGCCAGCAGACCAGGTAGCTCCTATAATTCACCCCTCCACTTT
NA | TRBJ1-5 | TRBV12-3/TRBV12-4 | NA | CASSLRGGPQHF | TGTGCCAGCAGTTTAAGGGGAGGGCCCCAGCATTTT
TRBD2 | TRBJ2-1 | TRBV27 | NA | CASSSLTSGGRSYNEQFF | TGTGCCAGCAGTTCCCTGACTAGCGGGGGCCGCTCCTACAATGAGCAGTTCTTC
NA | TRBJ2-5 | TRBV7-2 | NA | CASSYRWAQETQYF | TGTGCCAGCAGCTACAGGTGGGCCCAAGAGACCCAGTACTTC
NA | TRBJ1-1 | TRBV10-2 | NA | CASSEVARTEAFF | TGCGCCAGCAGTGAAGTTGCGAGGACTGAAGCTTTCTTT
NA | TRBJ1-2 | TRBV23-1 | NA | CASSHRRGLSLPYGYTF | TGCGCCAGCAGTCACCGGCGGGGACTCTCACTACCATATGGCTACACCTTC
NA | TRBJ1-5 | TRBV25-1 | NA | CASSESGTFNQPQHF | TGTGCCAGCAGTGAATCAGGGACATTCAATCAGCCCCAGCATTTT
NA | TRBJ1-2 | TRBV11-2 | NA | CASSFDSQRGYTF | TGTGCCAGCAGCTTCGACAGCCAACGCGGCTACACCTTC
NA | TRBJ1-6 | TRBV5-6 | once | CASSLDSINSPLHF | TGTGCCAGCAGCTTAGACTCAATTAATTCACCCCTCCACTTT
TRBD1 | TRBJ1-4 | TRBV11-2 | NA | CASSSIQGVGFREKLFF | TGTGCCAGCAGCTCCATTCAGGGGGTCGGGTTTCGTGAAAAACTGTTTTTT
NA | TRBJ1-2 | TRBV28 | once | CASSSQQGSLLVRYGYTF | TGTGCCAGCAGTTCCCAGCAGGGGTCTTTATTGGTTCGCTACGGCTACACCTTC
NA | TRBJ2-3 | TRBV11-2 | NA | CASTGNWPVTDTQYF | TGTGCCAGCACCGGGAACTGGCCGGTCACAGATACGCAGTATTTT
TRBD1 | TRBJ1-1 | TRBV7-6 | NA | CASSLARTGGLNTEAFF | TGTGCCAGCAGCTTAGCGAGGACAGGGGGCCTGAACACTGAAGCTTTCTTT
NA | TRBJ1-1 | TRBV18 | NA | CASSPLEGAEAFF | TGTGCCAGCTCACCCCTCGAGGGTGCTGAAGCTTTCTTT
TRBD2 | TRBJ2-1 | TRBV18 | NA | CASSPAAGVNYNEQFF | TGTGCCAGCTCTCCTGCAGCGGGAGTTAACTACAATGAGCAGTTCTTC
TRBD2 | TRBJ2-5 | TRBV6-4 | NA | CASSLSAGGSETQYF | TGTGCCAGCAGTCTCAGTGCGGGAGGATCAGAGACCCAGTACTTC
TRBD2 | TRBJ2-2 | TRBV6-5 | NA | CASSTVGRGTGELFF | TGTGCCAGCAGTACCGTTGGGCGGGGGACCGGGGAGCTGTTTTTT
TRBD1 | TRBJ2-5 | TRBV7-3 | NA | CASSPTGGRVETQYF | TGTGCCAGCAGCCCGACAGGGGGCCGGGTAGAGACCCAGTACTTC
TRBD1 | TRBJ1-6 | TRBV28 | NA | CASRTTGVSSPLHF | TGTGCCAGCAGGACAACAGGGGTTAGTTCACCCCTCCACTTT
NA | TRBJ1-6 | TRBV11-2 | NA | CASSWVQGISPLHF | TGTGCCAGCAGCTGGGTGCAGGGTATTTCACCCCTCCACTTT
TRBD1 | TRBJ2-5 | TRBV18 | NA | CASSPHQGERETQYF | TGTGCCAGCTCACCACATCAGGGGGAGAGAGAGACCCAGTACTTC
TRBD1 | TRBJ1-2 | TRBV10-2 | NA | CASSPGTGGFYGYTF | TGCGCCAGCAGCCCCGGGACAGGGGGCTTCTATGGCTACACCTTC
NA | TRBJ2-3 | TRBV27 | NA | CASSLRWAGTSTDTQYF | TGTGCCAGCAGTTTAAGGTGGGCGGGAACTAGCACAGATACGCAGTATTTT
NA | TRBJ1-1 | TRBV23-1 | NA | CANQATEAFF | TGCGCCAACCAGGCGACTGAAGCTTTCTTT
TRBD2 | TRBJ2-4 | TRBV28 | NA | CASSPPGSGTENIQYF | TGTGCCAGCAGTCCCCCGGGTAGCGGGACGGAAAACATTCAGTACTTC
TRBD1 | TRBJ2-5 | TRBV18 | NA | CASSPAGTGKETQYF | TGTGCCAGCTCACCGGCCGGGACAGGGAAAGAGACCCAGTACTTC
TRBD1 | TRBJ1-4 | TRBV18 | NA | CASSPGQAEKLFF | TGTGCCAGCTCACCGGGACAGGCCGAGAAACTGTTTTTT
TRBD1 | TRBJ1-2 | TRBV3-1/TRBV3-2 | NA | CASSQGQGYGYTF | TGTGCCAGCAGCCAAGGACAGGGCTATGGCTACACCTTC
TRBD2 | TRBJ2-1 | TRBV5-1 | NA | CASSSNGLAGIYNEQFF | TGTGCCAGCAGCTCCAATGGACTAGCGGGAATCTACAATGAGCAGTTCTTC